The 2 T cell receptor beta chains presented below share a single source sample, sequenced in a study of shared clonotypes between healthy human individuals. Sequenced by immunoSEQ multiplex PCR; TCRdb stores in-frame clones only, minus some. Here the sample spans roughly 2.2 million clones, 92% being singletons. Material: naive CD4+ T cells from PBMCs. The subset is: CD45RA+ positively selected. The receptors stem from a man aged 18 to 35 in good health. Some clones in this sample may be carry-over from other donors' samples.

V gene TRBV28 combines with J gene TRBJ2-1; D is uncertain. Germline CDR1 MDHEN, CDR2 SYDVKM. There are 11 residues in the CDR3. V was cut by 8 bases and J by 7 bases, with 9 bases left in between. The DNA of the CDR3 is TGTGCCAGCCTTAAAGGGAATGAGCAGTTCTTC. This gives the protein CASLKGNEQFF.

The rearrangement joins TRBV5-1 to TRBJ2-7; a possible D gene is TRBD1 (5 bases). The CDR3 is made up of 18 amino acids. The germline V and J ends were trimmed by 0 bases and 4 bases, with 23 bases remaining between them. Germline CDR1 SGHRS, CDR2 YFSETQ. The CDR3 spells CASSLGAPQVGLWYEQYF. DNA for the CDR3: TGCGCCAGCAGCTTGGGGGCCCCACAGGTTGGCCTGTGGTACGAGCAGTACTTC.